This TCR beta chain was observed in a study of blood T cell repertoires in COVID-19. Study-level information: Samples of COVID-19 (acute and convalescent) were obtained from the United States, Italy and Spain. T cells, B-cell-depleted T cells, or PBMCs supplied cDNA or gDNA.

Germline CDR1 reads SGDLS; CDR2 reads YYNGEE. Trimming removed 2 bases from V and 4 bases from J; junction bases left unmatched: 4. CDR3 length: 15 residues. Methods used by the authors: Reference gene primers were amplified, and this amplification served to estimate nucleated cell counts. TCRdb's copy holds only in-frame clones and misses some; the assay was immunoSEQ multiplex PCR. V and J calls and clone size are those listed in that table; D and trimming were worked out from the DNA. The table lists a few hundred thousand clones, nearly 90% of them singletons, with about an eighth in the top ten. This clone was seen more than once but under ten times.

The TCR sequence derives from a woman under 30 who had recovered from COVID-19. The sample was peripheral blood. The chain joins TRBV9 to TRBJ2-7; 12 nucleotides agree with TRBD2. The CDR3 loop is CASSVTSGRRYEQYF. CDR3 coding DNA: TGTGCCAGCAGCGTGACTAGCGGGAGAAGGTACGAGCAGTACTTC.